This entry concerns a single T cell receptor (beta chain). Sequencing used immunoSEQ multiplex PCR; TCRdb keeps in-frame clones, though not all of them. The table has over 100,000 clones, about nine tenths seen once. The data belong to a study of control samples from healthy donors and cancer patients. The V end lost 4 bases, the J end lost 2 bases, and 12 bases lay between the germline ends. The germline V gene has CDR1 MNHEY and CDR2 SVGEGT. The length of the CDR3 is 15 residues. Sequenced sample: blood. The chain carries TRBV6-2 or TRBV6-3 and TRBJ1-5; D is unclear. The TCR originated in a man younger than 35 in good health. The DNA of the CDR3 is TGTGCCAGCAGTTCCTGGAGGCGACGCAATCAGCCCCAGCATTTT. Protein: CASSSWRRRNQPQHF.